The 10 T cell receptor beta chains below come from one sample, sequenced in a study of blood T cell repertoires in COVID-19. Clones were read by immunoSEQ multiplex PCR, and TCRdb kept only the in-frame ones, dropping some. Of 170,000 or so clones listed, approximately 84% are singletons. The specimen was PBMCs or T cells enriched from blood (not recorded which). Receptors were obtained from a woman in her forties or fifties who had recovered from COVID-19.

V gene TRBV5-4 combines with J gene TRBJ1-2; 7 bases fit TRBD1. The CDR3 contains 15 residues. CDR1 is SGHNT, CDR2 YYREEE, per germline (reference sequence). With 5 bases clipped from V and 4 bases from J, the junction kept 11 bases outside the gene matches. CDR3 region: CASRPGTALSYGYTF. The DNA for the CDR3 is TGTGCCAGCAGGCCTGGGACAGCTCTCAGCTATGGCTACACCTTC.

The chain is built from TRBV19 and TRBJ1-2; D is possibly TRBD1 (6 bases). Between the trimmed V and J ends, which lost 9 bases and 4 bases, there was a span of 21 bases. The CDR3 spans 15 residues. Germline V lookup: CDR1 LNHDA, CDR2 SQIVND (reference sequence). DNA of the CDR3: TGTGCCAGCTCAGACCGGGACACGCCGGGCTATGGCTACACCTTC. This translates into CASSDRDTPGYGYTF.

In its sample, this clone was seen a few times. This chain uses TRBV6-1 with TRBJ1-2; 7 positions agree with TRBD1. The CDR3 has 15 residues. The V segment lost 2 bases and the J segment 1 base; nucleotides outside the gene matches: 4. Germline V CDR1 and CDR2: MNHNS, SASEGT. The CDR3 sequence: CASSEPGQSNYGYTF. The CDR3 DNA is TGTGCCAGCAGTGAACCGGGACAGAGTAACTATGGCTACACCTTC.

The chain uses TRBV5-4 and TRBJ2-6; 8 bases line up with TRBD1. CDR1 and CDR2 from the germline V gene are SGHNT and YYREEE (reference sequence). The CDR3 is 14 residues long. The V and J ends lost 2 bases and 12 bases, in that order; junction bases with no gene match: 7. The CDR3 DNA follows: TGTGCCAGCAGCTTTAGGACAGGGAACGTCGTCCTGACTTTC. Translation gives CASSFRTGNVVLTF.

The V and J genes are TRBV19 and TRBJ1-1; weak D call: TRBD1 (5 bases). The CDR3 consists of 16 residues. Trimming took off 7 bases at V and 4 bases at J, with 22 bases between the two ends. Germline-derived CDR1 and CDR2 are LNHDA and SQIVND (reference sequence). CDR3 amino acids: CASKHPTTGWGTEAFF. CDR3 sequence (DNA): TGTGCCAGTAAACATCCTACTACAGGCTGGGGCACTGAAGCTTTCTTT. Together with reference TRBV19 and TRBJ1-1, the CDR3 gives the full variable domain: DGGITQSPKYLFRKEGQNVTLSCEQNLNHDAMYWYRQDPGQGLRLIYYSQIVNDFQKGDIAEGYSVSREKKESFPLTVTSAQKNPTAFYLCASKHPTTGWGTEAFFGQGTRLTVV.

This clone appeared a single time. This chain connects TRBV7-2 to TRBJ1-6; D possibly corresponds to TRBD1 (5 bases). The CDR3 is made up of 15 amino acids. V lost 5 bases and J lost 7, with 15 bases in between. The germline V gene encodes CDR1 SGHTA and CDR2 FQGNSA. Here the CDR3 reads CASSLQGLGNSPLHF. The CDR3 DNA is TGTGCCAGCAGCCTTCAGGGCCTGGGCAATTCACCCCTCCACTTT.

This clone has just one count. The rearrangement links TRBV6-5 to TRBJ1-1; no firm D call. CDR1 and CDR2 from the germline V gene are MNHEY and SVGAGI. V gave up 8 bases and J gave up 1 base, with 11 bases separating them. The CDR3 covers 13 residues. The CDR3 here is CASQRRENTEAFF. CDR3 sequence (DNA): TGTGCCAGCCAGCGGAGGGAGAACACTGAAGCTTTCTTT.

The rearrangement joins TRBV20-1 to TRBJ1-2; 7 bases fit TRBD1. Germline V CDR1 and CDR2: DFQATT, SNEGSKA (reference sequence). Trimming removed 3 bases from V and 4 bases from J; junction bases left unmatched: 11. The CDR3 contains 15 residues. The CDR3 loop is CSASSGTDNFYGYTF. The DNA for the CDR3 is TGCAGTGCTAGTTCCGGGACAGACAACTTCTATGGCTACACCTTC.

V and J are TRBV6-4 and TRBJ2-2; 10 nucleotides line up with TRBD1. Looked up from germline, CDR1 is MRHNA and CDR2 is SNTAGT. J lost 6 bases, V lost 6 bases, and 7 bases had no gene match. The CDR3 spans 15 residues. The CDR3 DNA sequence: TGTGCCAGCAGCGCAGACAGGGGGCACGCCGGGGAGCTGTTTTTT. It encodes CASSADRGHAGELFF.

In its sample, this clone was seen once. V is TRBV28 and J is TRBJ1-1; 9 positions match TRBD1. J gave up 6 bases and V 6 bases, and 23 bases lay outside the gene matches. Germline-derived CDR1 and CDR2 are MDHEN and SYDVKM. The CDR3 is 19 residues long. The CDR3 region is CASRLTVKNIQGALAEAFF. CDR3 DNA: TGTGCCAGCAGGCTCACGGTAAAGAACATACAGGGGGCGTTGGCTGAAGCTTTCTTT.